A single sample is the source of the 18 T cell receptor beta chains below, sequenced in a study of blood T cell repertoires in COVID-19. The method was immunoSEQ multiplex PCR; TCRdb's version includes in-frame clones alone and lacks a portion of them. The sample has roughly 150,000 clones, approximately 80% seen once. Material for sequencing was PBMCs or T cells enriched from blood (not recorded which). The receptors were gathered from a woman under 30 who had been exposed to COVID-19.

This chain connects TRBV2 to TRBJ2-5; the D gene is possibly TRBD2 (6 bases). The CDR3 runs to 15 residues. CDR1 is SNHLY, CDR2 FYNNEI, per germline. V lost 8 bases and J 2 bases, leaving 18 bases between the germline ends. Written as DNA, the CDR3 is TGTGCCAGCCGCCGGGACTCCGGGGCTCAAGAGACCCAGTACTTC. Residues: CASRRDSGAQETQYF.

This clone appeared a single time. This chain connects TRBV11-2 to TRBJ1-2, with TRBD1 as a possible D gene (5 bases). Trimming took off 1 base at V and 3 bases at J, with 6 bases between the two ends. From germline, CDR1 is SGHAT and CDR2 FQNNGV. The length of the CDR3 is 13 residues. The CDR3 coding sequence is TGTGCCAGCAGCTTAGGACAGTACTATGGCTACACCTTC. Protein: CASSLGQYYGYTF. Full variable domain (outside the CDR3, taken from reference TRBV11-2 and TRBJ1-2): EAGVAQSPRYKIIEKRQSVAFWCNPISGHATLYWYQQILGQGPKLLIQFQNNGVVDDSQLPKDRFSAERLKGVDSTLKIQPAKLEDSAVYLCASSLGQYYGYTFGSGTRLTVV.

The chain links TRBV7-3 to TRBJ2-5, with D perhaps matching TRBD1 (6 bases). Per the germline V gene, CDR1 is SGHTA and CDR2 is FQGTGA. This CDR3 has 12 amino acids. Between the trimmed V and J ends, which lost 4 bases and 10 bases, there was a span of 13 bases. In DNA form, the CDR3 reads TGTGCCAGCAGCTCCGGACAGTCCGTCCAGTACTTC. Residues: CASSSGQSVQYF. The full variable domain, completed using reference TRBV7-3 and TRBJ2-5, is GAGVSQTPSNKVTEKGKYVELRCDPISGHTALYWYRQSLGQGPEFLIYFQGTGAADDSGLPNDRFFAVRPEGSVSTLKIQRTERGDSAVYLCASSSGQSVQYFGPGTRLLVL.

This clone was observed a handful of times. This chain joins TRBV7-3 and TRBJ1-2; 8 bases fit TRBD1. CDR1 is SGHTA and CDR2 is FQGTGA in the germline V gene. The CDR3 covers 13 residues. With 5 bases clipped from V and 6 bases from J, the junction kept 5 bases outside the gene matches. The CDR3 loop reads CASSLGQGDGYTF. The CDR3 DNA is TGTGCCAGCAGCCTCGGACAGGGAGATGGCTACACCTTC.

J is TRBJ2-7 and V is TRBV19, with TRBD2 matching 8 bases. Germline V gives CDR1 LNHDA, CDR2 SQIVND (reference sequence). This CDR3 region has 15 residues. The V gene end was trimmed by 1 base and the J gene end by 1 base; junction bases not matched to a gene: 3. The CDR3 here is CASSIGLAGSYEQYF. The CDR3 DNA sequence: TGTGCCAGTAGTATAGGGCTAGCGGGTTCCTACGAGCAGTACTTC.

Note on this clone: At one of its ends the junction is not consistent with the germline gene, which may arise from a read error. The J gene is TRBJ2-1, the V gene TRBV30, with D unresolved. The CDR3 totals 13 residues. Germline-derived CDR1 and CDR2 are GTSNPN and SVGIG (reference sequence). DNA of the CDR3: TGTGCCTGGAGTGTAGACTCCCACAATGAGCAGTTCTTC. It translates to CAWSVDSHNEQFF.

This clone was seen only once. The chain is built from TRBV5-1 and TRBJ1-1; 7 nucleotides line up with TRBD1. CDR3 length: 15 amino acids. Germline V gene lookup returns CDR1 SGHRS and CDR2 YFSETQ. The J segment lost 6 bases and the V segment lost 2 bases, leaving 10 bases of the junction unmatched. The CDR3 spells CASSFTTGEEAEAFF. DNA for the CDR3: TGCGCCAGCAGCTTTACTACAGGGGAGGAAGCTGAAGCTTTCTTT. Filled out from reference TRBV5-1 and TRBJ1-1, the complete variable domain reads KAGVTQTPRYLIKTRGQQVTLSCSPISGHRSVSWYQQTPGQGLQFLFEYFSETQRNKGNFPGRFSGRQFSNSRSEMNVSTLELGDSALYLCASSFTTGEEAEAFFGQGTRLTVV.

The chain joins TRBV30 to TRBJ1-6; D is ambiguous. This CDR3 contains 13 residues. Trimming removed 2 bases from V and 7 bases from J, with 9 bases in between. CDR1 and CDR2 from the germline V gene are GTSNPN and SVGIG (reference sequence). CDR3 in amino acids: CAWSHEGNSPLHF. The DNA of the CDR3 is TGTGCCTGGAGTCACGAGGGCAATTCACCCCTCCACTTT. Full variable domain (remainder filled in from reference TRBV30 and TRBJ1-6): SQTIHQWPATLVQPVGSPLSLECTVEGTSNPNLYWYRQAAGRGLQLLFYSVGIGQISSEVPQNLSASRPQDRQFILSSKKLLLSDSGFYLCAWSHEGNSPLHFGNGTRLTVT.

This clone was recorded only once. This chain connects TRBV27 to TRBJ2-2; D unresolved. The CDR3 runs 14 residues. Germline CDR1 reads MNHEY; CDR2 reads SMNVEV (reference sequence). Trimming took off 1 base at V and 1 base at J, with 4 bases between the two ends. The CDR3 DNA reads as TGTGCCAGCAGTTTATGGCAGAACACCGGGGAGCTGTTTTTT. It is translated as CASSLWQNTGELFF.

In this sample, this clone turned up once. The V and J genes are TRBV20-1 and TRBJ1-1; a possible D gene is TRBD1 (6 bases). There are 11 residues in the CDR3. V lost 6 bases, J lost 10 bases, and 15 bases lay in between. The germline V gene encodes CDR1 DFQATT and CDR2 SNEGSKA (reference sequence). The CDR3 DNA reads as TGCAGTGCAAACAGGGAATGGGGAGCTTTCTTT. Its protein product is CSANREWGAFF.

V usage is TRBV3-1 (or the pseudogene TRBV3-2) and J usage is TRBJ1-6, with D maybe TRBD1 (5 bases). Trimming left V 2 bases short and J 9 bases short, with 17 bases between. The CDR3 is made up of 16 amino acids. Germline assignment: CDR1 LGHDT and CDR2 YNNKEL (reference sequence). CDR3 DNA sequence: TGTGCCAGCAGCCAATTGGTTGGGGCAGTGGGTTCACCCCTCCACTTT. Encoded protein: CASSQLVGAVGSPLHF.

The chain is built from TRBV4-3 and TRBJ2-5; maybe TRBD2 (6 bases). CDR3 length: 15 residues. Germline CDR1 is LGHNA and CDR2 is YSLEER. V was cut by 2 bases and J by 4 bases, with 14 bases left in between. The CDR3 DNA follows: TGCGCCAGCAGCCAAATAGCGGCCGGGGGAGAGACCCAGTACTTC. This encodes CASSQIAAGGETQYF.

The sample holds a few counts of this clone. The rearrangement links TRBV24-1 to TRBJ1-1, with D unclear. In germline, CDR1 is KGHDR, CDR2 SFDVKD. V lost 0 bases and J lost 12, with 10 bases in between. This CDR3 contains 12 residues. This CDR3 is CATSDLEGTTFF. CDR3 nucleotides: TGTGCCACCAGTGATTTGGAGGGTACGACTTTCTTT.

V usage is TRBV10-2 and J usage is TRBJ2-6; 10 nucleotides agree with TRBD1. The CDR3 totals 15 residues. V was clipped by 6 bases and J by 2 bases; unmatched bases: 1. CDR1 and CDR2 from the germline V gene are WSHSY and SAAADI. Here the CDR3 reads CASRTGGAGANVLTF. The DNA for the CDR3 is TGCGCCAGCAGGACAGGGGGCGCTGGGGCCAACGTCCTGACTTTC.

CDR3 sequence (DNA): TGCGCCAGCAGCTTGGTGGGGCTAGCAACTAATGAAAAACTGTTTTTT. Translating gives CASSLVGLATNEKLFF. The V call is TRBV5-1, the J call TRBJ1-4; TRBD1 is a possible D gene (5 bases). Trimming stripped 0 bases from V and 0 bases from J, with 9 bases between. Per germline, CDR1 SGHRS and CDR2 YFSETQ. This CDR3 is 16 amino acids long.

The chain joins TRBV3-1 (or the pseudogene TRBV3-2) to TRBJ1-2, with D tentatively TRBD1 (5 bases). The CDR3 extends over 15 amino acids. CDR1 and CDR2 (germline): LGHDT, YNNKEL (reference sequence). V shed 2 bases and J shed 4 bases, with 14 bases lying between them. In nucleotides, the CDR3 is TGTGCCAGCAGCCAAATCGGTCAGGGCGGCTATGGCTACACCTTC. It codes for CASSQIGQGGYGYTF.

CDR3 in DNA: TGTGCCAGCAGCGTAGACGGGTACTACGAGCAGTACTTC. This sequence encodes CASSVDGYYEQYF. The chain has TRBV9 and TRBJ2-7; D is undetermined. Germline V gives CDR1 SGDLS, CDR2 YYNGEE. Trimming cost V 0 bases and J 3 bases, with 7 bases left between them. CDR3 size: 13 residues.

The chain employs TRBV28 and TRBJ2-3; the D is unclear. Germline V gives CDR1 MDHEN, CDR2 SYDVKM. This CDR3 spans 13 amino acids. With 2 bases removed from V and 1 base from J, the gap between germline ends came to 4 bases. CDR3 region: CASSLEGTDTQYF. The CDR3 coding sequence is TGTGCCAGCAGTTTAGAGGGCACAGATACGCAGTATTTT.